The 13 T cell receptor beta chains given below trace back to one sample, sequenced in a study of cytomegalovirus exposure and HLA in healthy donors. The PCR ran on 60 Vbeta and 13 Jbeta primers. Clones were read by immunoSEQ multiplex PCR, and TCRdb kept only the in-frame ones, dropping some. The sample has around 130,000 clones, around 83% seen once; the top ten hold roughly 6.7%. The sequenced sample was PBMCs. Receptors originate from a woman in her thirties in good health and CMV-seropositive.

The count of this clone is one. The same CDR3 can be traced to other DNA sequences in this sample. V is TRBV15 and J is TRBJ2-3; no reliable D call. V shed 8 bases and J shed 5 bases, with 14 bases lying between them. Germline assignment: CDR1 LNHNV and CDR2 YYDKDF (reference sequence). This CDR3 has 13 residues. In nucleotides, the CDR3 is TGTGCCACCTCGCCTTCCCCGGGAGATACGCAGTATTTT. Translated: CATSPSPGDTQYF.

This rearrangement joins TRBV9 to TRBJ1-4, with no clear D. Trimming pared 4 bases from V and 7 bases from J, leaving 17 bases between. This CDR3 is built from 15 residues. From germline, CDR1 is SGDLS and CDR2 YYNGEE. The CDR3 coding sequence is TGTGCCAGCAGCCCCCGGGCAGGCGCGGGTGAAAAACTGTTTTTT. Its protein product is CASSPRAGAGEKLFF. Complete variable domain (other parts from reference TRBV9 and TRBJ1-4): DSGVTQTPKHLITATGQRVTLRCSPRSGDLSVYWYQQSLDQGLQFLIQYYNGEERAKGNILERFSAQQFPDLHSELNLSSLELGDSALYFCASSPRAGAGEKLFFGSGTQLSVL.

V gene TRBV5-1 combines with J gene TRBJ2-7, with 11 bases aligning to TRBD1. The CDR3 totals 14 residues. Germline V gives CDR1 SGHRS, CDR2 YFSETQ. V dropped 5 bases and J dropped 11; count of bases not matched to a gene: 12. CDR3 loop: CASRTGTGGWREYF. In nucleotides, the CDR3 is TGCGCCAGCAGAACCGGGACAGGGGGATGGAGGGAGTACTTC.

In this sample, this clone turned up once. The chain employs TRBV28 and TRBJ2-1; the D gene is possibly TRBD1 (6 bases). Trimming stripped 5 bases from V and 5 bases from J, with 19 bases between. The CDR3 is 16 residues long. Germline lookup yields CDR1 MDHEN and CDR2 SYDVKM. The CDR3 here is CASSLQTGARDNEQFF. CDR3 sequence (DNA): TGTGCCAGCAGTCTCCAGACAGGTGCGAGAGACAATGAGCAGTTCTTC.

This chain uses TRBV7-2 with TRBJ2-5, with a tentative D call TRBD1 (5 bases). Trimming removed 2 bases at V and 6 bases at J, with 10 bases between. The length of the CDR3 is 13 residues. Germline V gene data show CDR1 as SGHTA and CDR2 as FQGNSA. CDR3 bases: TGTGCCAGCAGCTTATACTGGGGCCAGACCCAGTACTTC. This sequence encodes CASSLYWGQTQYF.

The chain is built from TRBV28 and TRBJ2-7, with 9 bases lining up with TRBD1. The CDR3 is made up of 12 amino acids. V lost 6 bases, J lost 7 bases, and 4 bases stayed unmatched. Per germline, CDR1 MDHEN and CDR2 SYDVKM. CDR3: CASSDRGREQYF. CDR3 in DNA: TGTGCCAGCAGCGACAGGGGGAGAGAGCAGTACTTC.

This sequence joins TRBV27 and TRBJ2-3, with 11 positions matching TRBD2. V dropped 6 bases and J dropped 4; count of bases not matched to a gene: 9. The germline V gene has CDR1 MNHEY and CDR2 SMNVEV (reference sequence). There are 16 residues in the CDR3. In DNA form, the CDR3 reads TGTGCCAGCAGGGCCTTACTAGCGGGAGACCCAGATACGCAGTATTTT. Encoded protein: CASRALLAGDPDTQYF.

This clone was seen a few times. Other DNA sequences of this sample code for an identical CDR3. This chain connects TRBV27 to TRBJ2-1, with 9 bases matching TRBD2. After removal of 3 bases from V and 4 bases from J, the junction contained 4 bases not matched to a gene. This CDR3 is 15 amino acids long. Germline V gene sequence: CDR1 MNHEY, CDR2 SMNVEV (reference sequence). In DNA form, the CDR3 reads TGTGCCAGCAGTTTCGGTAGCGGGAGTTACAATGAGCAGTTCTTC. Its translation: CASSFGSGSYNEQFF.

The chain has TRBV2 and TRBJ1-1; D ambiguous. V shed 2 bases and J shed 0 bases, with 7 bases lying between them. The CDR3 has 14 amino acids. Germline V CDR1 and CDR2: SNHLY, FYNNEI. DNA for the CDR3: TGTGCCAGCAGTGAAAGAACACTGAACACTGAAGCTTTCTTT. Translated, it gives CASSERTLNTEAFF.

The count of this clone is one. CDR3 sequence: CASSPLKVEAQYF. CDR3 in DNA: TGTGCCAGCAGCCCTCTTAAGGTGGAGGCCCAGTACTTC. The rearrangement joins TRBV7-9 to TRBJ2-5; tentative D call: TRBD2 (5 bases). Deletions cut 5 bases from V and 9 bases from J, with 16 bases between. The CDR3 consists of 13 residues. CDR1 is SEHNR and CDR2 is FQNEAQ in the germline V gene (reference sequence).

The CDR3 DNA reads as TGTGCCAGCAGTCCGGGACAGGGGAATGAAAAACTGTTTTTT. Encoded protein: CASSPGQGNEKLFF. The rearrangement joins TRBV2 to TRBJ1-4, with 10 bases identical to TRBD1. The CDR3 length is 14 residues. Trimming took 5 bases from V and 5 from J; bases not matched to a gene: 2. Germline CDR1 reads SNHLY; CDR2 reads FYNNEI.

The chain carries TRBV19 and TRBJ1-5; 8 nucleotides line up with TRBD1. The germline V gene has CDR1 LNHDA and CDR2 SQIVND (reference sequence). The CDR3 runs 14 residues. With V trimmed by 2 bases and J by 7 bases, 4 bases remained unmatched. This CDR3 reads CASSIQGAEQPQHF. The CDR3 bases are TGTGCCAGTAGTATACAGGGGGCGGAACAGCCCCAGCATTTT. The complete variable domain, with remaining parts taken from reference TRBV19 and TRBJ1-5, reads DGGITQSPKYLFRKEGQNVTLSCEQNLNHDAMYWYRQDPGQGLRLIYYSQIVNDFQKGDIAEGYSVSREKKESFPLTVTSAQKNPTAFYLCASSIQGAEQPQHFGDGTRLSIL.

This chain links TRBV5-1 with TRBJ2-5, with D possibly being TRBD1 (6 bases). Germline CDR1 and CDR2: SGHRS and YFSETQ. The CDR3 is 14 residues long. Trimming removed 3 bases from V and 1 base from J, with 10 bases in between. In nucleotides, the CDR3 is TGCGCCAGCAGCTCTACAGGGTTCCAAGAGACCCAGTACTTC. Translation gives CASSSTGFQETQYF.